The clone carrying this TCR beta chain was seen more than once but under ten times. The entry originates in a study of blood T cell repertoires in COVID-19. The assay was immunoSEQ multiplex PCR, and TCRdb's table has in-frame clones only and misses some. The repertoire holds roughly 250,000 clones, with 70% to 90% as singletons. The CDR3 consists of 15 residues. CDR1 and CDR2 (germline): SGHTA, FQGTGA. Trimming took 4 bases from V and 2 from J; bases not matched to a gene: 7. The V gene is TRBV7-3, the J gene TRBJ2-7; 8 bases agree with TRBD2. Sequences were obtained from peripheral blood. This receptor was taken from a woman aged 45-60 years with acute or convalescent COVID-19. The CDR3 spells CASSSAGTSAYEQYF. In DNA, the CDR3 is TGTGCCAGCAGCTCCGCCGGGACTAGTGCCTACGAGCAGTACTTC. The entire variable domain, with the rest obtained from reference TRBV7-3 and TRBJ2-7, is as follows: GAGVSQTPSNKVTEKGKYVELRCDPISGHTALYWYRQSLGQGPEFLIYFQGTGAADDSGLPNDRFFAVRPEGSVSTLKIQRTERGDSAVYLCASSSAGTSAYEQYFGPGTRLTVT.